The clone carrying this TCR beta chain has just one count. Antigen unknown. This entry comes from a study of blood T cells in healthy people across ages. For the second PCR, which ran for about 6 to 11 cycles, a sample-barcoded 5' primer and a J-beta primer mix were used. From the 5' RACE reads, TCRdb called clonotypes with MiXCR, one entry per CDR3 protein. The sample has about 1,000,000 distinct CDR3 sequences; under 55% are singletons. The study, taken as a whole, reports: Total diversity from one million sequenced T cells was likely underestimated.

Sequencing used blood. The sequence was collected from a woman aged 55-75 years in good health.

The CDR3 bases are TGTGCCAGCAGGCTAGCGGGAGGGGACATTCAGTACTTC. The encoded protein is CASRLAGGDIQYF. This chain joins TRBV6-6 and TRBJ2-7; 12 positions agree with TRBD2. TRBJ2-4 explains the end of the DNA better; the J call may be wrong. In germline, CDR1 is MNHNY, CDR2 SVGAGI (reference sequence). The CDR3 length is 13 residues.